The present entry profiles one T cell receptor (beta chain) with its context. The antigen remains unidentified. The data are from a study of T cells in localized non-small cell lung cancer. The CDR3 extends over 16 amino acids. The germline V and J ends were trimmed by 1 base and 4 bases, with 13 bases remaining between them. CDR1 is SGHAT, CDR2 FQNNGV, per germline. Broader study findings: Since sequencing was restricted to only one region of the tumor, intratumor heterogeneity remains a possibility. Uninvolved adjacent lung had the highest recorded T cell clonality, with tumor below it. Detection in adjacent lung was observed for a median around 59 of the top 100 tumor clones.

Here immunoSEQ multiplex PCR was the method, and the copy in TCRdb shows in-frame clones only, minus some. The sample lists fewer than 35,000 clones, more than 75% seen once, with around 4% in the top ten. This sequence was found in a male donor older than 55 with stage III lung adenocarcinoma. Source: peripheral blood, taken before any cancer treatment. This rearrangement joins TRBV11-2 to TRBJ2-2; D unresolved. This chain's CDR3 is CASSLGGYSATGELFF. The CDR3 nucleotides are TGTGCCAGCAGCTTAGGGGGATACTCGGCCACCGGGGAGCTGTTTTTT.